These 20 T cell receptor beta chains were all obtained from the same sample, sequenced in a study of monozygotic twins with inflammatory bowel disease. TCRdb reprocessed the 5' RACE reads and stores each CDR3 protein as one record, lacking DNA. The sample has 400,000 or so distinct CDR3 sequences. The sample was blood. These receptors all stem from a human donor with ulcerative colitis or Crohn's disease, or a healthy co-twin of an affected twin (not recorded which).

The V gene is TRBV5-1, the J gene TRBJ1-1. The CDR3 runs to 14 residues. In germline, CDR1 is SGHRS, CDR2 YFSETQ. The CDR3 reads CASSLGGSTTEAFF.

The chain joins TRBV19 to TRBJ2-1. This CDR3 region has 11 residues. From germline, CDR1 is LNHDA and CDR2 SQIVND (reference sequence). The CDR3 spells CASATRYEQFF.

This chain connects TRBV12-3 or TRBV12-4 to TRBJ2-3; as DNA is missing, the TRBD1 call by TCRdb cannot be tested. The CDR3 has 17 amino acids. Here the CDR3 reads CASSQPQWGVGTDTQYF.

The chain is built from TRBV6-5 and TRBJ1-5. Per the germline V gene, CDR1 is MNHEY and CDR2 is SVGAGI. CDR3 length: 16 residues. The CDR3 here is CASSYEGFTVDQPQHF.

The V and J genes are TRBV5-1 and TRBJ1-2; as DNA is missing, the TRBD1 call by TCRdb cannot be tested. In germline, CDR1 is SGHRS, CDR2 YFSETQ. This CDR3 comprises 13 residues. CDR3 sequence: CASSLGQLDGYTF.

The CDR3 protein is CASSVGPGVDEQFF. The chain has TRBV9 and TRBJ2-1; without DNA, the TCRdb call of TRBD1 cannot be checked. Germline CDR1 is SGDLS and CDR2 is YYNGEE. CDR3 length equals 14 residues.

The chain recombines TRBV30 with TRBJ2-7; TCRdb selects TRBD1, and the lack of DNA leaves this call unchecked. CDR1 and CDR2 (germline): GTSNPN, SVGIG (reference sequence). The CDR3 covers 14 residues. CDR3 residues: CATRGGTGGYEQYF.

The gene calls are TRBV7-9 and TRBJ1-5. CDR1 is SEHNR and CDR2 is FQNEAQ in the germline V gene (reference sequence). This CDR3 is built from 14 residues. Here the CDR3 reads CASSLGPRNQPQHF.

The chain uses TRBV6-4 and TRBJ2-7; TCRdb names TRBD1, which stays unverified in the absence of DNA. Germline lookup yields CDR1 MRHNA and CDR2 SNTAGT. This CDR3 has 19 amino acids. This chain's CDR3 is CASSPTPGRAGRGFYEQYF.

This rearrangement joins TRBV18 to TRBJ2-1; the D call of TRBD2 rests on TCRdb alone, since no DNA is present to check it. Germline V lookup: CDR1 KGHSH, CDR2 LQKENI. The CDR3 has 14 residues. CDR3 protein: CASSPPGLASEQFF.

The chain uses TRBV12-3 or TRBV12-4 and TRBJ1-2; TCRdb's D gene call, TRBD1, goes unchecked for lack of DNA. This CDR3 spans 14 amino acids. CDR3 loop: CASIFFGQGFSYTF.

The V gene is TRBV24-1, the J gene TRBJ2-3; without DNA, the TCRdb call of TRBD2 cannot be checked. Germline loops: CDR1 KGHDR, CDR2 SFDVKD. This CDR3 has 16 amino acids. The CDR3 protein is CATRLPGLAQSNTQYF.

The rearrangement joins TRBV12-3 or TRBV12-4 to TRBJ2-2. The CDR3 has 15 residues. CDR3 loop: CASSLGLTNTGELFF.

V usage is TRBV18 and J usage is TRBJ1-4; TCRdb's D call of TRBD1 is untestable without DNA. Germline CDR1 reads KGHSH; CDR2 reads LQKENI. The CDR3 loop spans 14 amino acids. CDR3 in amino acids: CASSPDRLNEKLFF.

The chain recombines TRBV5-1 with TRBJ1-1. Germline values: CDR1 SGHRS, CDR2 YFSETQ. The CDR3 is made up of 15 amino acids. CDR3 sequence: CASSLRGGGITEAFF.

The V and J genes are TRBV29-1 and TRBJ1-5; TCRdb's D gene call, TRBD1, goes unchecked for lack of DNA. Looked up from germline, CDR1 is SQVTM and CDR2 is ANQGSEA. This CDR3 comprises 15 residues. The CDR3 loop reads CSALTGKGSNQPQHF.

This sequence joins TRBV29-1 and TRBJ2-7; TCRdb's D gene call, TRBD2, goes unchecked for lack of DNA. Germline CDR1 SQVTM, CDR2 ANQGSEA. This CDR3 is 14 amino acids long. CDR3: CSVHRTSGRDEQYF.

J is TRBJ2-7 and V is TRBV7-2; there is no DNA to check the TCRdb D call of TRBD1. CDR1 and CDR2 from the germline V gene are SGHTA and FQGNSA. CDR3 length: 14 amino acids. This chain's CDR3 is CASSWDGTSYEQYF.

The chain links TRBV18 to TRBJ1-1. Germline CDR1 and CDR2: KGHSH and LQKENI. This CDR3 region has 14 residues. The CDR3 here is CASSPQGRDTEAFF.

The V call is TRBV7-2, the J call TRBJ2-7; with no DNA, the TCRdb D assignment of TRBD2 cannot be verified. This CDR3 is built from 14 residues. The V gene's germline CDR1 is SGHTA and CDR2 FQGNSA. CDR3 sequence: CASSFLGRAYEQYF.